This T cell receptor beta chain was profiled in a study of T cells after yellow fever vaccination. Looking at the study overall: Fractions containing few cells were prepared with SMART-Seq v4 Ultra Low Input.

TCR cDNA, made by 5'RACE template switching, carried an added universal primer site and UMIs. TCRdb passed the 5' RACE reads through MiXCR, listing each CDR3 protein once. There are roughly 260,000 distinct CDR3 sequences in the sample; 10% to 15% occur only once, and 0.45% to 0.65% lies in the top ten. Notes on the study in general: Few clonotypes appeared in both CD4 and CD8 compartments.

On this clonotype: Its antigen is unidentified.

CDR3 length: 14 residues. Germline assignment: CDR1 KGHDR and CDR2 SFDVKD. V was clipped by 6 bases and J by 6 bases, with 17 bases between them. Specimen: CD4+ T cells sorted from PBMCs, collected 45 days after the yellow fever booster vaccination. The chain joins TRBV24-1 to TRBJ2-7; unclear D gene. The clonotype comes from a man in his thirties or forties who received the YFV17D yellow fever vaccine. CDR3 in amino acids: CATSSGYGDREQYF. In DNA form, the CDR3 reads TGTGCCACCAGTAGTGGCTATGGGGATCGCGAGCAGTACTTC.